These 27 T cell receptor beta chains originate from one sample sequenced in a study of blood T cell repertoires in COVID-19. Generated by immunoSEQ multiplex PCR, the TCRdb table keeps only in-frame clones and is missing some. The profile shows hundreds of thousands of clones, 70% to 85% of them singletons. The material sequenced was PBMCs or T cells enriched from blood (not recorded which). These receptors originate from a woman aged 55-75 years who had recovered from COVID-19.

This rearrangement joins TRBV7-9 to TRBJ1-5; the match to TRBD1 covers 9 bases. V lost 5 bases, J lost 1 base, and 6 bases stayed unmatched. CDR3 length: 16 residues. Germline V lookup: CDR1 SEHNR, CDR2 FQNEAQ (reference sequence). The CDR3 loop reads CASSPGTGGSNQPQHF. CDR3 coding DNA: TGTGCCAGCAGCCCAGGAACAGGGGGCAGCAATCAGCCCCAGCATTTT.

The genes are TRBV2 and TRBJ1-4; no clear D gene. V was shortened by 11 bases and J by 8 bases, with 18 bases between the two germline ends. The CDR3 loop spans 13 amino acids. CDR1 and CDR2 from the germline V gene are SNHLY and FYNNEI. The CDR3: CAGRQDQAEKLFF. The CDR3 DNA reads TGTGCCGGAAGGCAGGATCAGGCGGAAAAACTGTTTTTT.

This rearrangement joins TRBV3-1 (or the pseudogene TRBV3-2) to TRBJ1-5, with D tentatively TRBD1 (5 bases). Trimming shortened V by 0 bases and J by 3 bases, and 6 bases separated the two germline ends. CDR3 length: 14 residues. Per the germline V gene, CDR1 is LGHDT and CDR2 is YNNKEL (reference sequence). CDR3 sequence: CASSQDRVNQPQHF. In DNA, the CDR3 is TGTGCCAGCAGCCAAGACAGGGTCAATCAGCCCCAGCATTTT.

For the CDR3, the DNA is TGCGCCAGCAGCGGGACAACAACTAATGAAAAACTGTTTTTT. Translated, it gives CASSGTTTNEKLFF. The genes are TRBV5-1 and TRBJ1-4; D is perhaps TRBD1 (6 bases). Germline-derived CDR1 and CDR2 are SGHRS and YFSETQ. The CDR3 is 14 amino acids. The ends were cut back, 4 bases at V and 0 bases at J, with 7 bases in the middle.

J is TRBJ1-1 and V is TRBV7-2; D gene unclear. Germline V gives CDR1 SGHTA, CDR2 FQGNSA. Trimming pared 6 bases from V and 0 bases from J, leaving 14 bases between. This CDR3 spans 15 amino acids. As DNA, the CDR3 is TGTGCCAGCAGTTATGACACTGCCATGAACACTGAAGCTTTCTTT. Translating it yields CASSYDTAMNTEAFF.

This chain connects TRBV6-5 to TRBJ1-3; D gene uncertain. The CDR3 has 15 residues. Trimming shortened V by 2 bases and J by 0 bases, and 8 bases separated the two germline ends. Germline V gene sequence: CDR1 MNHEY, CDR2 SVGAGI. The CDR3 coding sequence is TGTGCCAGCAGTTACGGAGGGATCTCTGGAAACACCATATATTTT. Translated: CASSYGGISGNTIYF.

The rearrangement joins TRBV5-4 to TRBJ2-1; D possibly corresponds to TRBD2 (6 bases). With 6 bases removed from V and 6 bases from J, the gap between germline ends came to 19 bases. The CDR3 loop spans 15 amino acids. Looked up from germline, CDR1 is SGHNT and CDR2 is YYREEE (reference sequence). Here the CDR3 reads CASTSGVTRRNEQFF. CDR3 nucleotide sequence: TGTGCCAGCACCTCTGGGGTGACTAGGCGCAATGAGCAGTTCTTC. The variable domain in full, with the rest retrieved from reference TRBV5-4 and TRBJ2-1, is ETGVTQSPTHLIKTRGQQVTLRCSSQSGHNTVSWYQQALGQGPQFIFQYYREEENGRGNFPPRFSGLQFPNYSSELNVNALELDDSALYLCASTSGVTRRNEQFFGPGTRLTVL.

V is TRBV5-1 and J is TRBJ2-2, with D tentatively TRBD1 (6 bases). Trimming cost V 4 bases and J 0 bases, with 13 bases left between them. From germline, CDR1 is SGHRS and CDR2 YFSETQ. This CDR3 has 16 amino acids. In DNA, the CDR3 is TGCGCCAGCAGCCTCGGGACAACCGCGAACACCGGGGAGCTGTTTTTT. It is translated as CASSLGTTANTGELFF.

The rearrangement links TRBV6-5 to TRBJ1-2, with TRBD1 matching over 10 bases. Trimming removed 6 bases from V and 8 bases from J; junction bases left unmatched: 9. There are 14 residues in the CDR3. The V gene's germline CDR1 is MNHEY and CDR2 SVGAGI. The CDR3 is CASRGTGDRGGYTF. CDR3 coding DNA: TGTGCCAGCAGGGGGACAGGGGATCGAGGCGGCTACACCTTC.

The rearrangement links TRBV5-6 to TRBJ2-1; TRBD2 matches 9 bases. Germline V gene sequence: CDR1 SGHDT, CDR2 YYEEEE. CDR3 size: 16 residues. V shed 0 bases and J 9 bases; nucleotides not matched to a gene: 10. The CDR3 is CASSLVFASGEGEQFF. CDR3 in DNA: TGTGCCAGCAGCTTGGTTTTCGCTAGCGGGGAGGGTGAGCAGTTCTTC.

This chain connects TRBV5-4 to TRBJ2-1, with 10 nucleotides matching TRBD1. Per the germline V gene, CDR1 is SGHNT and CDR2 is YYREEE (reference sequence). V shed 4 bases, J shed 0 bases, and the junction held 4 bases outside the gene matches. The CDR3 is made up of 16 amino acids. In DNA form, the CDR3 reads TGTGCCAGCAGCAGAGACAGGGGGCCCTCCTACAATGAGCAGTTCTTC. It codes for CASSRDRGPSYNEQFF. Filled out from reference TRBV5-4 and TRBJ2-1, the complete variable domain reads ETGVTQSPTHLIKTRGQQVTLRCSSQSGHNTVSWYQQALGQGPQFIFQYYREEENGRGNFPPRFSGLQFPNYSSELNVNALELDDSALYLCASSRDRGPSYNEQFFGPGTRLTVL.

The chain employs TRBV7-8 and TRBJ1-1; no firm D call. The V end was cut by 5 bases, the J end by 1 base, with 11 bases between. The germline V gene has CDR1 SGHVS and CDR2 FQNEAQ. CDR3 length: 14 residues. CDR3 nucleotides: TGTGCCAGCAGCCCTTTTACAGAGAACACTGAAGCTTTCTTT. As protein: CASSPFTENTEAFF.

This clone showed up just a few times. The rearrangement links TRBV6-6 to TRBJ1-1; possibly TRBD1 for D (5 bases). This CDR3 has 15 amino acids. Between the trimmed V and J ends, which lost 6 bases and 4 bases, there was a span of 18 bases. Per germline, CDR1 MNHNY and CDR2 SVGAGI (reference sequence). The CDR3 reads CASSLAGLGLTEAFF. CDR3 in DNA: TGTGCCAGCAGCCTGGCGGGGTTGGGACTCACTGAAGCTTTCTTT.

This clone was counted a single time. The chain is built from TRBV5-4 and TRBJ1-2; the match to TRBD1 covers 9 bases. V gave up 3 bases and J gave up 6 bases; unmatched junction bases: 3. The CDR3 length is 13 residues. Germline V gene sequence: CDR1 SGHNT, CDR2 YYREEE (reference sequence). The CDR3 here is CASSSTGGDGYTF. For the CDR3, the DNA is TGTGCCAGCAGCTCAACAGGGGGCGATGGCTACACCTTC.

J is TRBJ1-1 and V is TRBV18; no reliable D call. Per the germline V gene, CDR1 is KGHSH and CDR2 is LQKENI. The ends were cut back, 0 bases at V and 5 bases at J, with 10 bases in the middle. The CDR3 totals 14 residues. CDR3 residues: CASSPPMANTEAFF. DNA of the CDR3: TGTGCCAGCTCACCACCTATGGCCAATACTGAAGCTTTCTTT.

The chain couples TRBV6-5 to TRBJ1-3, with no clear D. This CDR3 is built from 12 residues. Trimming stripped 7 bases from V and 4 bases from J, with 8 bases between. Germline assignment: CDR1 MNHEY and CDR2 SVGAGI. The chain's CDR3 is CASKTDGNTIYF. Here the CDR3 DNA reads TGTGCCAGCAAAACAGACGGAAACACCATATATTTT.

As concerns this clone: Other DNA variants within this sample encode the same CDR3. J is TRBJ1-2 and V is TRBV6-4, with TRBD1 identical over 8 bases. The CDR3 spans 15 residues. Germline trimming cut 6 bases from V and 4 bases from J; bases unmatched to any gene: 10. Germline V gene lookup returns CDR1 MRHNA and CDR2 SNTAGT. CDR3 amino acids: CASSQQGDVSYGYTF. The CDR3 bases are TGTGCCAGCAGCCAACAGGGGGATGTTTCCTATGGCTACACCTTC.

The chain is built from TRBV27 and TRBJ1-2; tentatively, D is TRBD1 (6 bases). Germline CDR1 reads MNHEY; CDR2 reads SMNVEV (reference sequence). The CDR3 length is 17 residues. V lost 1 base, J lost 8 bases, and 23 bases lay in between. The CDR3 reads CASSLFGGAKAFGGYTF. The DNA of the CDR3 is TGTGCCAGCAGTTTATTTGGGGGGGCGAAGGCTTTTGGAGGCTACACCTTC.

This clone was counted once. This chain joins TRBV2 and TRBJ1-5, with a tentative D call TRBD1 (6 bases). The CDR3 length is 13 residues. V was shortened by 7 bases and J by 2 bases, with 9 bases between the two germline ends. The V gene's germline CDR1 is SNHLY and CDR2 FYNNEI. The CDR3 loop reads CASTAGGNQPQHF. CDR3 sequence (DNA): TGTGCCAGCACCGCAGGGGGCAATCAGCCCCAGCATTTT. Together with reference TRBV2 and TRBJ1-5, the CDR3 gives the full variable domain: EPEVTQTPSHQVTQMGQEVILRCVPISNHLYFYWYRQILGQKVEFLVSFYNNEISEKSEIFDDQFSVERPDGSNFTLKIRSTKLEDSAMYFCASTAGGNQPQHFGDGTRLSIL.

V is TRBV5-1 and J is TRBJ1-2; maybe TRBD1 (6 bases). Germline lookup yields CDR1 SGHRS and CDR2 YFSETQ. The germline V and J ends were trimmed by 0 bases and 2 bases, with 8 bases remaining between them. The CDR3 is made up of 14 amino acids. DNA of the CDR3: TGCGCCAGCAGCTTGGGAGACAGGAACTATGGCTACACCTTC. Its protein product is CASSLGDRNYGYTF.

V usage is TRBV20-1 and J usage is TRBJ2-1; D is possibly TRBD2 (6 bases). The V end lost 3 bases, the J end lost 2 bases, and 11 bases lay between the germline ends. The CDR3 loop spans 14 amino acids. The V gene's germline CDR1 is DFQATT and CDR2 SNEGSKA (reference sequence). The CDR3 sequence: CSASGRGAYNEQFF. As DNA, the CDR3 is TGCAGTGCTAGTGGGCGGGGTGCCTACAATGAGCAGTTCTTC.

This clone was seen once. Written as DNA, the CDR3 is TGTGCCAGCAGGTCCAGGGGCTTCTCTGGAAACACCATATATTTT. This codes for CASRSRGFSGNTIYF. The genes are TRBV2 and TRBJ1-3; TRBD1 might be the D (6 bases). V lost 6 bases and J 0 bases, leaving 12 bases between the germline ends. The CDR3 has 15 amino acids. Germline V gene data show CDR1 as SNHLY and CDR2 as FYNNEI.

The chain carries TRBV9 and TRBJ2-2, with TRBD2 matching over 7 bases. Losses at the gene ends were 0 bases for V and 2 bases for J; bases not matched to a gene: 4. CDR1 is SGDLS and CDR2 is YYNGEE in the germline V gene. This CDR3 region has 16 residues. Here the CDR3 reads CASSVERLANTGELFF. Here the CDR3 DNA reads TGTGCCAGCAGCGTAGAACGACTAGCCAACACCGGGGAGCTGTTTTTT.

The chain has TRBV19 and TRBJ2-2; TRBD2 agrees at 9 bases. There are 15 residues in the CDR3. The J segment lost 8 bases and the V segment lost 3 bases, leaving 7 bases of the junction unmatched. Germline lookup yields CDR1 LNHDA and CDR2 SQIVND (reference sequence). For the CDR3, the DNA is TGTGCCAGTAGTATTAATAGCGGGAGCTCGGGGGAGCTGTTTTTT. Encoded protein: CASSINSGSSGELFF.

The chain combines TRBV19 with TRBJ1-2; TRBD1 aligns across 8 bases. CDR3 length: 14 residues. Trimming cost V 6 bases and J 7 bases; bases outside gene matches: 10. Germline-derived CDR1 and CDR2 are LNHDA and SQIVND (reference sequence). The CDR3, as DNA: TGTGCCAGTAGCACAACAGGGGGATCAAGTGGCTACACCTTC. Translation gives CASSTTGGSSGYTF. Full variable domain (remainder filled in from reference TRBV19 and TRBJ1-2): DGGITQSPKYLFRKEGQNVTLSCEQNLNHDAMYWYRQDPGQGLRLIYYSQIVNDFQKGDIAEGYSVSREKKESFPLTVTSAQKNPTAFYLCASSTTGGSSGYTFGSGTRLTVV.

The chain couples TRBV19 to TRBJ1-2; D is undetermined. The CDR3 has 12 amino acids. V was shortened by 3 bases and J by 3 bases, with 5 bases between the two germline ends. CDR1 and CDR2 from the germline V gene are LNHDA and SQIVND (reference sequence). DNA of the CDR3: TGTGCCAGTAGTATTTCTCACTATGGCTACACCTTC. It specifies CASSISHYGYTF.

This clone was observed a handful of times. This chain joins TRBV7-2 and TRBJ2-5; D is possibly TRBD1 (6 bases). V was clipped by 1 base and J by 0 bases, with 12 bases between them. The CDR3 extends over 16 amino acids. The germline V gene has CDR1 SGHTA and CDR2 FQGNSA. CDR3 amino acids: CASSLDYGQYQETQYF. CDR3 coding DNA: TGTGCCAGCAGCTTAGATTATGGACAGTACCAAGAGACCCAGTACTTC.